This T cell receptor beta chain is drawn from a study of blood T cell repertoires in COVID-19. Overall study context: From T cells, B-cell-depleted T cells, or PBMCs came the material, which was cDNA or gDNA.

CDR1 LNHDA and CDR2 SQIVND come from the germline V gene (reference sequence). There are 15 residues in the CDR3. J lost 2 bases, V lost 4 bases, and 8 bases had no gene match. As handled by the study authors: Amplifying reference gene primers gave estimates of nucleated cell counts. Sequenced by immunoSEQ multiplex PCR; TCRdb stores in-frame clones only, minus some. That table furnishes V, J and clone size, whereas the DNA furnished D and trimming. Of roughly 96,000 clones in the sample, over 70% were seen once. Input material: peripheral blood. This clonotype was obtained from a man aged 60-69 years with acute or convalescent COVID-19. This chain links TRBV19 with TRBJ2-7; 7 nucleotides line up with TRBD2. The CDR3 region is CASSKGGSSAYEQYF. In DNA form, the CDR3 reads TGTGCCAGTAGTAAGGGAGGGTCTTCCGCCTACGAGCAGTACTTC.